What follows describes a single TCR beta chain. The antigen is not known. This record belongs to a study of T cell clones after liver transplantation. Findings and limits, study-wide: In a couple of subjects, few donor cells limited the measurable donor-reactive repertoire.

Profiled with immunoSEQ multiplex PCR; TCRdb holds only in-frame clones, not every one. This table has about 33,000 clones, more than 90% appearing once. The CDR3 covers 17 residues. The V and J ends lost 1 base and 5 bases, in that order; junction bases with no gene match: 6. The germline V gene has CDR1 SGHVS and CDR2 FQNEAQ. The specimen comprised CD8+ T cells from blood, sampled 12 months after liver transplant. J is TRBJ2-1 and V is TRBV7-8; 12 bases fit TRBD2. This receptor was taken from a human patient who received a liver transplant. A share of the T cells may be of graft donor origin. This CDR3 reads CASSLEVPSGRDNEQFF. In DNA form, the CDR3 reads TGTGCCAGCAGCTTAGAGGTCCCTAGCGGGAGGGACAATGAGCAGTTCTTC.